Each of the 3 T cell receptor beta chains below was sequenced from the same sample in a study of cytomegalovirus exposure and HLA in healthy donors listed by TCRdb under 2017. Libraries were built with the immunoSEQ multiplex PCR assay. For the multiplex PCR, a mixture combining 60 forward primers for TCR Vbeta segments and 13 reverse primers for TCR Jbeta segments was used. Not all clones reach the TCRdb copy of this immuneACCESS table, which keeps in-frame sequences only. Checked studies attribute under half of the gap to unresolved V genes and leave the rest unexplained. Here the sample has 160,000 or so clones; around 69% occur a single time. The ten top clones hold over 1.1% of the sample. The sequenced material came from PBMCs. These receptors all stem from a man in his sixties in good health and CMV-seronegative.

This clone was picked up one time. The chain links TRBV5-4 to TRBJ2-1, with 9 bases fitting TRBD2. V dropped 1 base and J dropped 4; count of bases not matched to a gene: 3. The CDR3 loop spans 15 amino acids. Germline V gene lookup returns CDR1 SGHNT and CDR2 YYREEE (reference sequence). The CDR3 spells CASSLRLADYNEQFF. Written as DNA, the CDR3 is TGTGCCAGCAGCTTGAGACTAGCGGATTACAATGAGCAGTTCTTC.

V is TRBV9 and J is TRBJ2-2, with TRBD2 as a possible D gene (7 bases). This CDR3 contains 15 residues. The V gene's germline CDR1 is SGDLS and CDR2 YYNGEE. V was cut by 0 bases and J by 3 bases, with 9 bases left in between. The CDR3 region is CASSVGGGDTGELFF. Written as DNA, the CDR3 is TGTGCCAGCAGCGTAGGAGGGGGGGACACCGGGGAGCTGTTTTTT.

The rearrangement links TRBV30 to TRBJ1-4; no firm D call. The CDR3 loop spans 12 amino acids. V shed 4 bases and J shed 5 bases, with 8 bases lying between them. The germline CDR1 and CDR2 sequences are GTSNPN and SVGIG (reference sequence). The DNA for the CDR3 is TGTGCCTGGATGGACTTGAATGAAAAACTGTTTTTT. This translates into CAWMDLNEKLFF.